This T cell receptor (beta chain) was found in a study of radiation and T cells in renal cell carcinoma (TCRdb year 2020). Broadly, across the study: TCR beta sequencing covered 50 to 55 samples in total, comprising some 25 tumors and around 27 peripheral blood samples. Across all 50 or so samples, 3.5 million to 4.5 million unique CDR3 nucleotide sequences encoding 2,658,974 unique CDR3 amino acid sequences were identified.

The time point label on this specimen signifies: tumor resected at nephrectomy. In the paper's terms, the treatment or condition label means: 15 Gy SBRT to primary tumor, nephrectomy 4 weeks later. The samples were obtained from a clinical trial, where primary renal cell carcinomas were treated with 15 Gy stereotactic body radiation therapy and then removed by nephrectomy 4 weeks afterward. All patients had renal cell carcinoma with clear cell pathology. Tumors were dissociated mechanically, digested with collagenase/hyaluronidase at 37 degrees C, processed in gentleMACS C tubes, and stored in liquid nitrogen. The QIAamp DNA Blood Mini Kit (Qiagen) was used to prepare genomic DNA for TCR sequencing. Samples were included in the analyses only if all quality control checks were passed. The paper's findings and limits, for the study overall: In blood, the top tumor clonotypes increased between baseline and 2 weeks post-radiation and then shrank by 4 weeks, which suggests that tumor-resident clones expanded only transiently. Because the trial had a single-armed design, the trial could not examine how radiation dose or scheduling affected the TCR repertoire. Compared with control tumors, irradiated tumors had a greater number of dominant CDR3 motifs, and these motifs made up a bigger portion of the repertoire. TCR clonality was higher in irradiated tumors than in controls, as the top 100 clonotypes made up an average of about 50% of the repertoire in irradiated tumors compared with about 45% in nephrectomy-only tumors. Because pretreatment tumor biopsies were not available, the study could not determine whether clonotypes were already present within the tumor at baseline. Intratumoral heterogeneity went uncaptured because the only tumor material available was small regions of roughly 1 g.

Following the manufacturer's recommendations, the immunoSEQ kit was used to generate TCR beta libraries from genomic DNA. To prepare the libraries, a first multiplex PCR with proprietary primers was run, followed by a second PCR that added unique barcodes, and a bead cleanup was done after each round. Each sample batch included a kit-provided positive control reaction and a negative control reaction. The final libraries were assessed on an Agilent 4200 TapeStation D1000 ScreenTape, pooled by volume, and quantified by qPCR. Sequencing ran on an Illumina NextSeq500 with a MidOutput 150-cycle cartridge, using 156 Read1 and 15 Index1 cycles with kit custom primers. The pooled library was loaded at approximately 0.95 pM with about 20% PhiX control spiked in. On the study's bioinformatics: Vendor-processed data were analyzed in R, with a clonotype defined as all T cells sharing the same CDR3 nucleotide sequence. For clone abundance analyses, frequencies were normalized to the 10,000 most abundant clones in each sample. Before analysis, public T cell clones were removed, and these numbered fewer than six per sample on average. ImmunoMap was used for dominant motif analysis with the PAM10 matrix, a gap penalty of 30, and a homology threshold of 0.3, and any motif reaching a cumulative frequency of at least 0.01 was considered dominant. A difference in abundance of at least 32-fold between compartments was used to define tumor-enriched and baseline blood-enriched clonotypes. Tumor-blood repertoire similarity was measured with the Baroni-Urbani and Buser coefficient, and group comparisons used two-tailed Wilcoxon tests in R. Not all clones reach the TCRdb copy of this immuneACCESS table, which keeps in-frame sequences only. Checked studies attribute under half of the gap to unresolved V genes and leave the rest unexplained. From that table come the V and J calls and clone size; the DNA was used to work out D and trimming. Here the sample has approximately 21,000 clones; more than 40% occur a single time. Roughly 17% of the sample belongs to the ten largest clones.

In regard to this clone: Its binding antigen is unknown. One base away there is no much larger clone; base qualities are not given.

Reading the germline V gene (reference sequence) gives CDR1 MNHNY and CDR2 SVGAGI. Including cysteine and phenylalanine, the CDR3 has 13 amino acids. Only the CDR3 portion is preserved as DNA: 39 bases, with reading frame beginning at the first base. The germline V and J ends show losses of 11 bases and 2 bases respectively, and no gene match explains 6 bases of the junction. This material consisted of tumor tissue, taken from a patient whose treatment included radiotherapy and nephrectomy. The TCR was taken from a woman aged 45-65 years with renal cell carcinoma. The chain is assembled from TRBV6-6 and TRBJ2-7, with 10 bases aligning to TRBD2. The DNA reads as follows: TGTGCCGCAAGCGGGGGGGCGACCTACGAGCAGTACTTC. Translation gives CAASGGATYEQYF.